This note documents a single T cell receptor beta chain sequence. The source of the sample is a study of cytomegalovirus exposure and HLA in healthy donors. With V trimmed by 0 bases and J by 8 bases, 7 bases remained unmatched. This CDR3 has 15 residues. Germline V gives CDR1 GTSNPN, CDR2 SVGIG (reference sequence). PCR employed 60 Vbeta and 13 Jbeta primers. Libraries were prepared by immunoSEQ multiplex PCR; TCRdb keeps only in-frame clonotypes and omits some of them. Its table lists 70,000 to 100,000 clones. The rearrangement links TRBV30 to TRBJ2-1; 10 nucleotides line up with TRBD2. The material sequenced was PBMCs. The receptor's source is a girl aged 10-17 years in good health and CMV-seropositive. This CDR3 reads CAWSVSSGGRYEQFF. For the CDR3, the DNA is TGTGCCTGGAGTGTCTCTAGCGGGGGTCGGTATGAGCAGTTCTTC.